This T cell receptor (beta chain) was recovered during a study of beta chain features in type 1 diabetes. Each of the CD4+ naive, central memory, regulatory and stem cell-like memory populations was sorted via CD45RO/CCR7/CD25/CD127/CD95/CD27. Findings of the study overall: Across all four CD4+ subsets, people with type 1 diabetes showed modestly shorter TCRB CDR3s. VDJ junctions from type 1 diabetes patients carried fewer insertions and larger deletions.

A remark on this clone: Its antigen is undetermined.

V dropped 5 bases and J dropped 5 bases, with 13 bases sitting between them. The CDR3 extends over 13 amino acids. Germline V gene lookup returns CDR1 KGHSH and CDR2 LQKENI. Reverse transcribing all isolated RNA meant expressed TCRB transcripts were sequenced. TCRdb keeps only in-frame clones here, not all; method: immunoSEQ multiplex PCR. The sample has about 250,000 clones; roughly a tenth are singletons. Sequencing used naive CD4+ T cells from blood. The rearrangement links TRBV18 to TRBJ2-7; TRBD2 might be the D (6 bases). The origin of this receptor is a man aged 30 to 39 with type 1 diabetes. The CDR3 protein is CASSGVGGHEQYF. The CDR3 nucleotides read TGTGCCAGCTCAGGTGTGGGAGGCCACGAGCAGTACTTC.